Listed below are T cell receptor beta chains from one sample, sequenced in a study of T cell responses to AZD1222 COVID-19 vaccine. Profiling relied on immunoSEQ multiplex PCR, and the TCRdb table lists in-frame clones only, not all of them. The repertoire has around 160,000 clones, around 93% of them found once; the top ten carry about 4%. Sequencing used peripheral blood, obtained 28 days after the second AZD1222 dose. These receptors all stem from an adult who received the AZD1222 COVID-19 vaccine. CDR3s include the opening cysteine and the closing phenylalanine or tryptophan.

TRBV2	TRBJ1-4	CASRATGANEKLFF
TRBV4-3	TRBJ2-1	CASSQDKGRGGNEQFF
TRBV27	TRBJ2-4	CASSFMSPSAKNIQYF
TRBV5-1	TRBJ1-2	CASSGGLDYGYTF
TRBV27	TRBJ1-4	CASSFFGQGAEKLFF
TRBV27	TRBJ2-7	CASSLTGTSLYEQYF
TRBV7-9	TRBJ1-2	CASSPRQGVKFGYTF
TRBV7-8	TRBJ2-2	CASSTVRGYTGELFF
TRBV19	TRBJ2-1	CASSPYRWGRASYNEQFF
TRBV9	TRBJ2-5	CASSASQETQYF
TRBV7-9	TRBJ2-6	CASSRQGRAFSGANVLTF
TRBV11-2	TRBJ2-3	CASSSTGGWGTQYF
TRBV5-8	TRBJ1-1	CASSFGGNTEAFF
TRBV2	TRBJ1-1	CASGDTEAFF
TRBV29-1	TRBJ1-3	CSVDGAGNTIYF
TRBV2	TRBJ2-2	CVSSDVNTGELFF
TRBV7-3	TRBJ1-1	CASSLRYAEAFF
TRBV19	TRBJ2-1	CASKGTGRDNEQFF
TRBV27	TRBJ2-3	CASSGTYQGTDTQYF
TRBV25-1	TRBJ1-1	CASSERDLGEAFF
TRBV3-1/TRBV3-2	TRBJ1-4	CASSPRQGVGEKLFF
TRBV27	TRBJ1-5	CASKRGNQPQHF
TRBV6-1	TRBJ1-2	CASSEPTAHHYGYTF
TRBV19	TRBJ2-7	CASSISVEPYYEQYF
TRBV7-7	TRBJ2-1	CASSPRGDYNNEQFF
TRBV5-1	TRBJ2-7	CASSWGQLGGEQYF
TRBV18	TRBJ1-5	CASSPGRDRVERSNQPQHF
TRBV2	TRBJ2-1	CASSEQGMGEQFF
TRBV30	TRBJ1-2	CAWSADFRGYTF
TRBV5-4	TRBJ1-1	CASSGTENTEAFF
TRBV11-3	TRBJ2-3	CASSLSGSTDTQYF
TRBV6-1	TRBJ1-2	CASSDYRDGYTF
TRBV19	TRBJ1-6	CATQQQGNSPLHF